The rows below give T cell receptor beta chains drawn from one sample of a study of T cell changes during pregnancy in multiple sclerosis. The assay was immunoSEQ multiplex PCR, and TCRdb's table has in-frame clones only and misses some. In the table there are over 90,000 clones, under 95% of which are singletons. The source was peripheral blood, collected before pregnancy. Receptor source: a female donor with multiple sclerosis, enrolled in a pregnancy study. Both conserved end residues are part of each CDR3. A D gene is named only where the DNA matches it firmly. Clone sizes are given selectively: once, few, many, or a class where the clone is expanded.

clone size,D gene,V gene,J gene,CDR3 DNA,CDR3 protein
NA,NA,TRBV5-3,TRBJ1-5,TGTGCCAGAAGCTGGGCCCTTAGCAATCAGCCCCAGCATTTT,CARSWALSNQPQHF
NA,TRBD1,TRBV18,TRBJ1-3,TGTGCCAGCTCACCTTACCGGGACAGAGCGTGGGAGACCATATATTTT,CASSPYRDRAWETIYF
NA,NA,TRBV10-3,TRBJ2-1,TGTGCCATCGGTGGCCTAGCTAATGAGCAGTTCTTC,CAIGGLANEQFF
medium-sized,TRBD2,TRBV27,TRBJ2-1,TGTGCCAGCAGTCAACGATGGGAGGGCTACAATGAGCAGTTCTTC,CASSQRWEGYNEQFF
few,NA,TRBV10-1,TRBJ1-1,TGCGCCAGCAGTGAACAGCCGAACACTGAAGCTTTCTTT,CASSEQPNTEAFF
NA,NA,TRBV19,TRBJ1-6,TGTGCCAGTAGTATGAATCTAGGCGGTAATTCACCCCTCCACTTT,CASSMNLGGNSPLHF
NA,NA,TRBV15,TRBJ2-7,TGTGCCACCAGCCTTGACAGTCGCTCCTACGAGCAGTACTTC,CATSLDSRSYEQYF
NA,TRBD1,TRBV18,TRBJ2-7,TGTGCCAGCTCACCGGGACAGGGGCTGGGGGAGCAGTACTTC,CASSPGQGLGEQYF
NA,NA,TRBV5-1,TRBJ1-1,TGCGCCAGCAGCTTTACATCCAGGGGGAACACTGAAGCTTTCTTT,CASSFTSRGNTEAFF
NA,NA,TRBV28,TRBJ2-2,TGTGCCAGCAGTTTGGGGGGCAGGGGGTCTGGGGAGCTGTTTTTT,CASSLGGRGSGELFF
NA,NA,TRBV7-2,TRBJ1-1,TGTGCCAGCAGCTTGAAGGGGACTGAAGCTTTCTTT,CASSLKGTEAFF
few,NA,TRBV2,TRBJ2-2,TGTGCCAGCAGGGGGCGGGGGCGGAACACCGGGGAGCTGTTTTTT,CASRGRGRNTGELFF
NA,NA,TRBV2,TRBJ1-2,TGTGCCAGCAGCCAACAGGGCTATGGCTACACCTTC,CASSQQGYGYTF
once,NA,TRBV27,TRBJ2-2,TGTGCCAGCAGTTTATCCATCCGAGCCAGGGGGGCCGGGGAGCTGTTTTTT,CASSLSIRARGAGELFF
NA,NA,TRBV7-8,TRBJ1-3,TGTGCCAGCAGCTTAGCGGTAGGGGGAGTGGGCTCTGGAAACACCATATATTTT,CASSLAVGGVGSGNTIYF
NA,NA,TRBV6-5,TRBJ2-7,TGTGCCAGCAGTTCCCTAGGGGGCCGGAGGGGCTACGAGCAGTACTTC,CASSSLGGRRGYEQYF
NA,NA,TRBV7-9,TRBJ1-1,TGTGCCAGCAGCTTAGGGCAGGGTTCAGCTGAAGCTTTCTTT,CASSLGQGSAEAFF
NA,TRBD1,TRBV2,TRBJ2-7,TGTGCCAGCAGTGATGGCAGGGGGTATTCCGAGCAGTACTTC,CASSDGRGYSEQYF
NA,TRBD2,TRBV18,TRBJ2-1,TGTGCCAGCTCACCCAATTTTTATGGGATAGCGGGAGGGTCCTACAATGAGCAGTTCTTC,CASSPNFYGIAGGSYNEQFF
NA,NA,TRBV5-1,TRBJ1-2,TGCGCCAGCAGGCCGCAGGGGTTGGATGGCTACACCTTC,CASRPQGLDGYTF
NA,TRBD1,TRBV10-3,TRBJ2-2,TGTGCCAGCTCGGACAGGGCGGGCGCCGGGGAGCTGTTTTTT,CASSDRAGAGELFF
NA,NA,TRBV28,TRBJ1-1,TGTGCCACCTCCAGGGACACTGAAGCTTTCTTT,CATSRDTEAFF
few,TRBD1,TRBV27,TRBJ2-1,TGTGCCAGCAGTATGAGCAGGGGCTACAGGGGCTCCTACAATGAGCAGTTCTTC,CASSMSRGYRGSYNEQFF
once,TRBD2,TRBV6-1,TRBJ2-7,TGTGCCAGCAGTAAAGGACTAGCGGGAGGAGTGTACGAGCAGTACTTC,CASSKGLAGGVYEQYF
once,NA,TRBV30,TRBJ2-1,TGTGCCTTTAGTGGGGGGGGGCAGGACAATGAGCAGTTCTTC,CAFSGGGQDNEQFF
NA,NA,TRBV5-1,TRBJ1-2,TGCGCCAGCAGGCCCCAGGACAGAGGCTACACCTTC,CASRPQDRGYTF
once,TRBD2,TRBV7-4,TRBJ2-7,TGTGCCAGCAGCTTTGCAAGCGGGGGGTTAAGTCGGGGCGAGCAGTACTTC,CASSFASGGLSRGEQYF
NA,NA,TRBV6-5,TRBJ1-1,TGTGCCAGCAGTCCCCAGGGGCCAGGCACTGAAGCTTTCTTT,CASSPQGPGTEAFF
NA,NA,TRBV6-4,TRBJ2-1,TGTGCCAGCACCAACAGAACAGGGAGCTCCTACAATGAGCAGTTCTTC,CASTNRTGSSYNEQFF
NA,NA,TRBV9,TRBJ1-6,TGTGCCAGCAGCCCGTCCGGGACTGCAAATTCACCCCTCCACTTT,CASSPSGTANSPLHF
NA,NA,TRBV4-1,TRBJ1-3,TGCGCCAGCAGCCAAGGAAGGGGAAGTGGAAACACCATATATTTT,CASSQGRGSGNTIYF
NA,NA,TRBV6-5,TRBJ2-7,TGTGCCAGCAGTCAACATAGCGGATCCTACGAGCAGTACTTC,CASSQHSGSYEQYF
NA,NA,TRBV9,TRBJ1-1,TGTGCCAGCACGCAGGGTCTCCGACCCACTGAAGCTTTCTTT,CASTQGLRPTEAFF
NA,TRBD1,TRBV27,TRBJ2-1,TGTGCCACCCTGACAGGGGGTCTCGTAAATGAGCAGTTCTTC,CATLTGGLVNEQFF
NA,TRBD1,TRBV7-3,TRBJ2-1,TGTGCCAGCAGCTTGGCGGTCCCGGGACAGACGAATGAGCAGTTCTTC,CASSLAVPGQTNEQFF
NA,NA,TRBV2,TRBJ1-1,TGTGCCAGCAGAGATGGAGAGAACACTGAAGCTTTCTTT,CASRDGENTEAFF
NA,NA,TRBV6-1,TRBJ1-5,TGTGCCAGCAGTGACCTCCTGGCGGGGCCGCGGGAGCCCCAGCATTTT,CASSDLLAGPREPQHF
NA,TRBD1,TRBV19,TRBJ1-2,TGTGCCAGTAAATCGGGACAGGGGGACTATGGCTACACCTTC,CASKSGQGDYGYTF
NA,TRBD1,TRBV6-5,TRBJ2-3,TGTGCCAGCAGGGCGGACAGGGGGCGCGTGGATACGCAGTATTTT,CASRADRGRVDTQYF
NA,TRBD1,TRBV6-5,TRBJ2-5,TGTGCCAGCAGCCGGACAGGGGGCATCGGGGAGACCCAGTACTTC,CASSRTGGIGETQYF
NA,NA,TRBV7-9,TRBJ1-1,TGTGCCAGCAGCTTAGCAGTAGGAGTGAACACTGAAGCTTTCTTT,CASSLAVGVNTEAFF
NA,NA,TRBV2,TRBJ2-6,TGTGCCAGCACACAATCGGGGGAGATTAGGGCCAACGTCCTGACTTTC,CASTQSGEIRANVLTF
NA,TRBD1,TRBV6-5,TRBJ2-1,TGTGCCGTCGCTACAGGGGGCTCCTACAATGAGCAGTTCTTC,CAVATGGSYNEQFF